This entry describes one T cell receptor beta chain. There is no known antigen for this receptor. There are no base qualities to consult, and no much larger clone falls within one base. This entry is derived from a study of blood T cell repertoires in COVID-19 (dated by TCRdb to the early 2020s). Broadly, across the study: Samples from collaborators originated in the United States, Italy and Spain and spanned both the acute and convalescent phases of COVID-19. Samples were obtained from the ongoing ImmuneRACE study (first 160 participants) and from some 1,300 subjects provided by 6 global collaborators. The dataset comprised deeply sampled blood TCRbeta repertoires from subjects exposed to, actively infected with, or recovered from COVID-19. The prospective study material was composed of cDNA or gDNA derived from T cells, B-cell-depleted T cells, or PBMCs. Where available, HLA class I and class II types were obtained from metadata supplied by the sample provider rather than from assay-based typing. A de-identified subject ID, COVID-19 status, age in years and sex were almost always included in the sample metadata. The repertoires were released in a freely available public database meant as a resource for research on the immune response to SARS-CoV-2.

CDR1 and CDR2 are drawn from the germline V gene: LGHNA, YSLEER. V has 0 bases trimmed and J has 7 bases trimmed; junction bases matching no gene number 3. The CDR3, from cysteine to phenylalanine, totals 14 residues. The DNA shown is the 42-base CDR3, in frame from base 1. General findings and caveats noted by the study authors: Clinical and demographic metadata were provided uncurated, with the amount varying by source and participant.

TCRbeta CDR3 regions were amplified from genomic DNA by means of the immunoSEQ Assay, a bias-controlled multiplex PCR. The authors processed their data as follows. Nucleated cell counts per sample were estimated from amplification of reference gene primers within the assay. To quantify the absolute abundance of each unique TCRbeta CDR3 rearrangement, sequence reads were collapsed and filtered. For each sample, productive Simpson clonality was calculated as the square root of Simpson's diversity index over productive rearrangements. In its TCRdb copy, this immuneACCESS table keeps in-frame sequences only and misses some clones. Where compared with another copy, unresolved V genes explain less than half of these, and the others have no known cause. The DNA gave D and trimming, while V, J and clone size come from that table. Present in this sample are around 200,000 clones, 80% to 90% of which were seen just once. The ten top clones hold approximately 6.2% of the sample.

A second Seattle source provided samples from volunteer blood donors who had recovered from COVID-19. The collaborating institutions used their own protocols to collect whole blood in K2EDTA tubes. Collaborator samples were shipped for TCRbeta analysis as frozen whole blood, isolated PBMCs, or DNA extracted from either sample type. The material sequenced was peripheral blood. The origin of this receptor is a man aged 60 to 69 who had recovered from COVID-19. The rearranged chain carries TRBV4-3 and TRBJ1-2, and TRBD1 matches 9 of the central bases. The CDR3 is CASSQEQGASGYTF. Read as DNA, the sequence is TGCGCCAGCAGCCAAGAACAGGGGGCGAGTGGCTACACCTTC.